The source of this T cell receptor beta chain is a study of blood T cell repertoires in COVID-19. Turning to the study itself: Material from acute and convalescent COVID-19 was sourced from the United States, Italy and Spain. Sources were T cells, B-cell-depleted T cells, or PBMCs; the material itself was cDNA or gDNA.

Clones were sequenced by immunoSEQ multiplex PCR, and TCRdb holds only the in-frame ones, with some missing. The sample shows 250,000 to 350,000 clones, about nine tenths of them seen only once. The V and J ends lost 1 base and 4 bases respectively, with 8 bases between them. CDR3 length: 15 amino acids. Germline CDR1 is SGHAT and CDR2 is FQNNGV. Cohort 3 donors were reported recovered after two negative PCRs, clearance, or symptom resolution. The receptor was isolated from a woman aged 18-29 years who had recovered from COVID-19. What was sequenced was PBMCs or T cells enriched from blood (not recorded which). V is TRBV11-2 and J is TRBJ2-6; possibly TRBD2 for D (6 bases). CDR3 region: CASSLGGTGANVLTF. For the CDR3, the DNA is TGTGCCAGCAGCTTAGGCGGGACCGGGGCCAACGTCCTGACTTTC.